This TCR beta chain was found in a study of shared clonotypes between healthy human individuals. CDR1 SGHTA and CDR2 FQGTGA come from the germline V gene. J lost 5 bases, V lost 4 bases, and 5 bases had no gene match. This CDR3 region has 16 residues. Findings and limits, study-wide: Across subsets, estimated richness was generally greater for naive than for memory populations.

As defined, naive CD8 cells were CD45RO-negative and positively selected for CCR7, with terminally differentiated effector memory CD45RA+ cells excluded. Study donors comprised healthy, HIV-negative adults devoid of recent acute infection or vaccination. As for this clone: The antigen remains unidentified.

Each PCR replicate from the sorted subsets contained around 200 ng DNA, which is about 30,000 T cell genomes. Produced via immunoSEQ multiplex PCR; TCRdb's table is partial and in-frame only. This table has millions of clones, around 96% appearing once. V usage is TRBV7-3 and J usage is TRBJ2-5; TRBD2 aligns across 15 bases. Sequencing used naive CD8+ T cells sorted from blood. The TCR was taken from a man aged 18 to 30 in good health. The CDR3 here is CASSSGTSGGMETQYF. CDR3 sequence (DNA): TGTGCCAGCAGCTCCGGGACTAGCGGGGGGATGGAGACCCAGTACTTC.